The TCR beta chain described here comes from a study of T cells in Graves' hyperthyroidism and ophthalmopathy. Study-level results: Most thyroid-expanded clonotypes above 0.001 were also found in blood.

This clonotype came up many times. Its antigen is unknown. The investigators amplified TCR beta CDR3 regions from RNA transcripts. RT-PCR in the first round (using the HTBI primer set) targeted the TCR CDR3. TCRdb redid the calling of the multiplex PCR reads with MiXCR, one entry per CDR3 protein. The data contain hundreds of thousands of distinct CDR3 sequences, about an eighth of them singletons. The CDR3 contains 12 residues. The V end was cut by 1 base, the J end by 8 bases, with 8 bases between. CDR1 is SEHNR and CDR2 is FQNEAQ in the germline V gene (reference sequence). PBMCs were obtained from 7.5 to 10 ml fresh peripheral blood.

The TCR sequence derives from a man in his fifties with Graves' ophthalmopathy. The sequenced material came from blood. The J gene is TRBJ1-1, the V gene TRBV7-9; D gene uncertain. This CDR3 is CASSLDSPEAFF. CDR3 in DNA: TGTGCCAGCAGCTTAGACAGCCCAGAAGCTTTCTTT.